Reported below is one TCR beta chain. Per the authors' pipeline: Amplification of reference gene primers was used by the study to estimate nucleated cell counts. The method was immunoSEQ multiplex PCR; TCRdb's version includes in-frame clones alone and lacks a portion of them. V and J calls and clone size follow that table, whereas D and trimming were derived from the DNA. The sample holds around 95,000 clones, around 81% seen once. The record originates from a study of blood T cell repertoires in COVID-19. Study details: The origin of the acute and convalescent COVID-19 samples was the United States, Italy and Spain.

Sequencing was carried out using peripheral blood. This sequence was found in a man aged 50 or older with active or convalescent COVID-19.

DNA for the CDR3: TGTGCCAGCAGTGATGCAGGGCACTATGGCTACACCTTC. This sequence encodes CASSDAGHYGYTF. V is TRBV2 and J is TRBJ1-2, with a possible D match to TRBD1 (5 bases). The germline V gene encodes CDR1 SNHLY and CDR2 FYNNEI. Deletions cut 3 bases from V and 3 bases from J, with 8 bases between. The CDR3 spans 13 residues.